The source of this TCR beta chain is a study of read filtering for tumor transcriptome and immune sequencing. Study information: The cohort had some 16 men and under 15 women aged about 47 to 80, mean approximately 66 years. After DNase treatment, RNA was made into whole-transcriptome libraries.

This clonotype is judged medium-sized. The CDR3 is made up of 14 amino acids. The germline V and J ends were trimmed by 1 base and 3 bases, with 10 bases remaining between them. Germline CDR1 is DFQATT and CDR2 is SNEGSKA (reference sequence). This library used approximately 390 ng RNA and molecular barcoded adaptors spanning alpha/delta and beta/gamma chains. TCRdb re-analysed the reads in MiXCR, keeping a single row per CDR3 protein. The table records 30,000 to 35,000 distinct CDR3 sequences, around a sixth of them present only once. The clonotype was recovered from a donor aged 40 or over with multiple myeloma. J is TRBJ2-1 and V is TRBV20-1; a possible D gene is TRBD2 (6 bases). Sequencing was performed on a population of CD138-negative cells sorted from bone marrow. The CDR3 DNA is TGCAGTGCTAGAGGGGGGGACGACTACAATGAGCAGTTCTTC. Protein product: CSARGGDDYNEQFF.